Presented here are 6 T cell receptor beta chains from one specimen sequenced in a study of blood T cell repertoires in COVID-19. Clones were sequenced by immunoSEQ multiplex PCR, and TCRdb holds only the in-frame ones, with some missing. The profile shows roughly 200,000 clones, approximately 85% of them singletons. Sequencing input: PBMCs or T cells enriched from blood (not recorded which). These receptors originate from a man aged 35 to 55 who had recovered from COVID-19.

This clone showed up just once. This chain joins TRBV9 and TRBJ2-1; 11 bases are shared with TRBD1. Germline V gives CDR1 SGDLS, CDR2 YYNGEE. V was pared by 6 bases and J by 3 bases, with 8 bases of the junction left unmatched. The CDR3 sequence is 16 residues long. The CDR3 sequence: CASTPTGTGGYNEQFF. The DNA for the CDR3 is TGTGCCAGCACCCCCACCGGGACAGGGGGCTACAATGAGCAGTTCTTC.

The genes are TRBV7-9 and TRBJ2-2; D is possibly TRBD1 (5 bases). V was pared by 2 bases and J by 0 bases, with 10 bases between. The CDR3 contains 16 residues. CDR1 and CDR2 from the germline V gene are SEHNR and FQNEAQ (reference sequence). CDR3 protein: CASSLIDSANTGELFF. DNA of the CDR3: TGTGCCAGCAGCTTAATAGACAGTGCGAACACCGGGGAGCTGTTTTTT.

The CDR3 sequence: CASSYSESPDTQYF. Written as DNA, the CDR3 is TGTGCCAGCAGTTACTCCGAGAGTCCAGATACGCAGTATTTT. This sequence joins TRBV6-5 and TRBJ2-3; no clear D gene. The germline V and J ends were trimmed by 0 bases and 4 bases, with 8 bases remaining between them. This CDR3 spans 14 amino acids. Germline CDR1 MNHEY, CDR2 SVGAGI.

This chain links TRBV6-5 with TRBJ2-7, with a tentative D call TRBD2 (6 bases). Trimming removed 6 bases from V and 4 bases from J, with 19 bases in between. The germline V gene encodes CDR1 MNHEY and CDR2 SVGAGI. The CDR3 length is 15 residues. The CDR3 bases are TGTGCCAGCAGCCCAAGGCGGGGAGGCCGGTACGAGCAGTACTTC. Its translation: CASSPRRGGRYEQYF.

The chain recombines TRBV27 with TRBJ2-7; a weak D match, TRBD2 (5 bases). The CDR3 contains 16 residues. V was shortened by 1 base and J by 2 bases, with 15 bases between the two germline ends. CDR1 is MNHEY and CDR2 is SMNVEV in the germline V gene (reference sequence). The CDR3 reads CASSLLGADQAYEQYF. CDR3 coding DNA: TGTGCCAGCAGTTTATTAGGAGCGGACCAAGCCTACGAGCAGTACTTC.

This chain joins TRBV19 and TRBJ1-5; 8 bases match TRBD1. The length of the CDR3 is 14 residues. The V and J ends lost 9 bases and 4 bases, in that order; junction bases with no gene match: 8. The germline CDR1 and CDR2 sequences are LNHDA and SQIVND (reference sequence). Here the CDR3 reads CASRETGVNQPQHF. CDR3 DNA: TGTGCCAGCAGGGAGACAGGGGTTAATCAGCCCCAGCATTTT.